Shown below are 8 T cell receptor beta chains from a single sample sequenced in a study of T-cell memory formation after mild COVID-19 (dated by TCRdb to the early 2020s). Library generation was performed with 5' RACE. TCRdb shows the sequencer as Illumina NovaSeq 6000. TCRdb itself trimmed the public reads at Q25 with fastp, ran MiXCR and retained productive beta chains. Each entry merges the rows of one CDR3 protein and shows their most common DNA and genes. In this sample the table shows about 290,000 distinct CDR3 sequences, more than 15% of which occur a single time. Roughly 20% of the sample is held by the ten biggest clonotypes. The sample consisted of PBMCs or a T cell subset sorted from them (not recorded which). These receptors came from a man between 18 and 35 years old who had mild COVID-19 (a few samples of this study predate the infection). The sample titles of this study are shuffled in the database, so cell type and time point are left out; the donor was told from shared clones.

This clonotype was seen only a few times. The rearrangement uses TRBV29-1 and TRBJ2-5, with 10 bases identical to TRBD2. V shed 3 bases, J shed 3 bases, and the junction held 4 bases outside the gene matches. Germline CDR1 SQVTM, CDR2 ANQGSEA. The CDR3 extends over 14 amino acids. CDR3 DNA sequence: TGCAGCGTTGACCCTAGCGGGGGCGAAGAGACCCAGTACTTC. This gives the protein CSVDPSGGEETQYF.

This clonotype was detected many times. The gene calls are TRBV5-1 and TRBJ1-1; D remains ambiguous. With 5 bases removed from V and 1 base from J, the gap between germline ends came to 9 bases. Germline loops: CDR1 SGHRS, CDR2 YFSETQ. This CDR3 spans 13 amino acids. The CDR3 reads CASSPDGNTEAFF. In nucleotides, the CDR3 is TGCGCCAGCAGTCCGGACGGGAACACTGAAGCTTTCTTT.

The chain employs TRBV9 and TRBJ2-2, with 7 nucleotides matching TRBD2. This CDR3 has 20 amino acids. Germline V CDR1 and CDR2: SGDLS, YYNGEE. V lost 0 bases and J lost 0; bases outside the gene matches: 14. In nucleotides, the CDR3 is TGTGCCAGCAGCGTAGTTCCCCGGGGCGGGGGACTCGCGAACACCGGGGAGCTGTTTTTT. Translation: CASSVVPRGGGLANTGELFF.

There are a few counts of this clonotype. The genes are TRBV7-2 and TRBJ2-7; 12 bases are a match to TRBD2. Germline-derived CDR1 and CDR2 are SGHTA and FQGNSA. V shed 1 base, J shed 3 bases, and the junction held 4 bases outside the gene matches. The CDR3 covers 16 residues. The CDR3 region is CASSLGASGGDYEQYV. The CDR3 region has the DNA TGTGCCAGCAGCTTAGGGGCTAGCGGGGGGGACTACGAGCAGTACGTC.

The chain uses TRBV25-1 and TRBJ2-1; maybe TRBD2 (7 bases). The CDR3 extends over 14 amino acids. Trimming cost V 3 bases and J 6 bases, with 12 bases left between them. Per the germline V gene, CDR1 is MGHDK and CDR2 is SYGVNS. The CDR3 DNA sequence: TGTGCCAGCAGTGACCGAGGGGGGGCCAATGAGCAGTTCTTC. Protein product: CASSDRGGANEQFF.

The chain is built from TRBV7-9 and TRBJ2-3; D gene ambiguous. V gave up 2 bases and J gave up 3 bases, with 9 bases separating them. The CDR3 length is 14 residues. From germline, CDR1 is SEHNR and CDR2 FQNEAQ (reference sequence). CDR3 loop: CASSLNLGTDTQYF. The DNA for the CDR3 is TGTGCCAGCAGCTTAAATCTGGGAACAGATACGCAGTATTTT.

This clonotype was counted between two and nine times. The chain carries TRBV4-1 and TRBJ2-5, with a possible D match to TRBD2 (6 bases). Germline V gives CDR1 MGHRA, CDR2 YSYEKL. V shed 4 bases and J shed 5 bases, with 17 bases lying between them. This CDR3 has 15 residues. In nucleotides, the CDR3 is TGCGCCAGCAGCCCTACTTCGGGGGTCTCGGAGACCCAGTACTTC. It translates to CASSPTSGVSETQYF.

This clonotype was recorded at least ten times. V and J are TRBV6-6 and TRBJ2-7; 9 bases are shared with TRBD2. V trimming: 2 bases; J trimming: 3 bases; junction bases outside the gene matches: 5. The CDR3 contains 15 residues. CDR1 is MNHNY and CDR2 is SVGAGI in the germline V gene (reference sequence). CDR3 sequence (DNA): TGTGCCAGCAGTTACGGTAGCGGGGGATACTACGAGCAGTACTTC. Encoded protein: CASSYGSGGYYEQYF.